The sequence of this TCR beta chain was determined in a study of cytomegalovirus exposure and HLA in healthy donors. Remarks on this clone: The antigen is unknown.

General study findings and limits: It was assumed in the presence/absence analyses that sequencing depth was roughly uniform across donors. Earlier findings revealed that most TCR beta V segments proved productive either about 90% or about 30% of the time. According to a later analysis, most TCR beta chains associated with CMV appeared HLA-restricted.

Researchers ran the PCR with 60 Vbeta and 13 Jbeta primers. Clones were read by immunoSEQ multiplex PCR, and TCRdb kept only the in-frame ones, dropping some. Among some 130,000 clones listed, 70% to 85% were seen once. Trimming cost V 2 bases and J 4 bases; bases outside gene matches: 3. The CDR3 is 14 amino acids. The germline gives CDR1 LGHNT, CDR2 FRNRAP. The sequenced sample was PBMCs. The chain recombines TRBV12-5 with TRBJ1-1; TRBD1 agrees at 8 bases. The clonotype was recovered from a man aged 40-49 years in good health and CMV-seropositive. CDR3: CASGLPQGVTEAFF. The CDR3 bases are TGTGCTAGTGGTTTGCCACAGGGGGTCACTGAAGCTTTCTTT.